The 18 T cell receptor beta chains reported below all come from one sample, sequenced in a study of technical replicates of blood from several donors. Produced via immunoSEQ multiplex PCR; TCRdb's table is partial and in-frame only. The sample contains tens of thousands of clones, roughly 90% of which appear only once. What was sequenced was T cells isolated from PBMCs. The receptor set was obtained from a human donor in good health.

The chain couples TRBV2 to TRBJ2-3, with 7 nucleotides matching TRBD1. Germline lookup yields CDR1 SNHLY and CDR2 FYNNEI. With V trimmed by 6 bases and J by 4 bases, 1 base remained unmatched. The CDR3 has 12 residues. CDR3 in amino acids: CASRGGPDTQYF. Here the CDR3 DNA reads TGTGCCAGCAGAGGGGGCCCAGATACGCAGTATTTT.

The chain employs TRBV9 and TRBJ1-1; D may be TRBD1 (5 bases). CDR3 size: 14 residues. V was shortened by 7 bases and J by 0 bases, with 13 bases between the two germline ends. Germline CDR1 SGDLS, CDR2 YYNGEE. The CDR3 DNA reads TGTGCCAGCGGGGGGAGGGCGGTGAACACTGAAGCTTTCTTT. Protein product: CASGGRAVNTEAFF.

The gene calls are TRBV6-1 and TRBJ1-2; D remains ambiguous. The CDR3 is 13 residues long. Trimming cost V 1 base and J 13 bases, with 16 bases left between them. Germline CDR1 and CDR2: MNHNS and SASEGT. The CDR3 reads CASSEGVKVPGTF. Here the CDR3 DNA reads TGTGCCAGCAGTGAAGGCGTTAAGGTCCCAGGCACCTTC.

As to this clone: The junction shows a germline mismatch at one end, possibly a read error. V is TRBV4-1 and J is TRBJ2-7; D possibly corresponds to TRBD1 (6 bases). The germline CDR1 and CDR2 sequences are MGHRA and YSYEKL. This CDR3 spans 16 amino acids. CDR3 region: CASSQDEGERRYVQYF. DNA of the CDR3: TGCGCCAGCAGCCAAGATGAGGGGGAGAGACGTTACGTGCAGTACTTC.

The rearrangement links TRBV6-6 to TRBJ1-5; D is uncertain. From germline, CDR1 is MNHNY and CDR2 SVGAGI (reference sequence). Trimming took 6 bases from V and 0 from J, leaving 6 bases between them. The CDR3 has 13 amino acids. This CDR3 is CASRLHSNQPQHF. CDR3 nucleotide sequence: TGTGCCAGCAGGTTACATAGCAATCAGCCCCAGCATTTT.

The V gene is TRBV7-3, the J gene TRBJ1-2; D is ambiguous. This CDR3 has 15 amino acids. Germline loops: CDR1 SGHTA, CDR2 FQGTGA. Trimming cost V 1 base and J 8 bases, with 17 bases left between them. The DNA for the CDR3 is TGTGCCAGCAGCTTAAACCCCCCTGGGTCTAGCGGCTACACCTTC. Its translation: CASSLNPPGSSGYTF.

A single count supports this clone. V is TRBV9 and J is TRBJ2-2; D might be TRBD1 (5 bases). V gave up 2 bases and J gave up 2 bases, with 10 bases separating them. Germline assignment: CDR1 SGDLS and CDR2 YYNGEE. The CDR3 extends over 15 amino acids. CDR3 loop: CASSVTDSNTGELFF. In nucleotides, the CDR3 is TGTGCCAGCAGCGTGACAGATTCCAACACCGGGGAGCTGTTTTTT.

This clone appeared a few times. The chain couples TRBV5-8 to TRBJ1-5; 8 bases fit TRBD1. J lost 0 bases, V lost 4 bases, and 9 bases had no gene match. The CDR3 has 17 amino acids. Germline CDR1 and CDR2: SGHTS and YDEGEE. The CDR3 is CASSNLDRGYSNQPQHF. CDR3 bases: TGTGCCAGCAGCAACTTAGACAGGGGCTATAGCAATCAGCCCCAGCATTTT.

The CDR3 is CASSHNRGTTALNNEQFF. CDR3 bases: TGTGCCAGCAGTCATAATAGGGGGACTACGGCTCTGAACAATGAGCAGTTCTTC. This rearrangement joins TRBV4-2 to TRBJ2-1; possibly TRBD2 for D (7 bases). Trimming took 6 bases from V and 5 from J, leaving 26 bases between them. Germline values: CDR1 LGHNA, CDR2 YNFKEQ. The CDR3 contains 18 residues.

V gene TRBV29-1 combines with J gene TRBJ2-6; a weak D match, TRBD2 (7 bases). V lost 1 base and J lost 4, with 20 bases in between. CDR1 SQVTM and CDR2 ANQGSEA come from the germline V gene. The CDR3 runs to 18 residues. The CDR3 loop is CSVEGLWGGSSGANVLTF. The CDR3 DNA follows: TGCAGCGTTGAAGGTCTTTGGGGGGGCTCCTCAGGGGCCAACGTCCTGACTTTC.

The chain uses TRBV4-1 and TRBJ2-5, with D perhaps TRBD2 (7 bases). The V gene lost 0 bases and the J gene lost 5 bases, with 13 bases spanning the gap. The CDR3 is 15 residues long. Germline loops: CDR1 MGHRA, CDR2 YSYEKL. The DNA of the CDR3 is TGCGCCAGCAGCCAAGATTCGGGGGGCTGGGAGACCCAGTACTTC. This translates into CASSQDSGGWETQYF.

This clone has a single count. The rearrangement uses TRBV6-6 and TRBJ1-3; 8 bases map to TRBD1. J was trimmed by 0 bases and V by 10 bases; bases with no gene match: 8. Germline values: CDR1 MNHNY, CDR2 SVGAGI (reference sequence). This CDR3 has 15 amino acids. CDR3 DNA sequence: TGTGCCACCAGGACAGGGCCGAACTCTGGAAACACCATATATTTT. Protein: CATRTGPNSGNTIYF.

CDR3 in DNA: TGTGCCAGCAGCTTGACGGGGTGGGGGGATGGCTACACCTTC. Its protein is CASSLTGWGDGYTF. The chain has TRBV7-9 and TRBJ1-2, with D maybe TRBD1 (5 bases). V shed 3 bases and J shed 6 bases, with 14 bases lying between them. The CDR3 is 14 amino acids. Germline CDR1 SEHNR, CDR2 FQNEAQ (reference sequence).

This sequence joins TRBV10-3 and TRBJ2-1, with TRBD2 identical over 12 bases. The CDR3 is made up of 14 amino acids. From germline, CDR1 is ENHRY and CDR2 SYGVKD. V lost 11 bases to trimming and J lost 3 bases; unmatched junction nucleotides: 5. The CDR3 DNA sequence: TGTGCCTCGGCTAGCGGGAGGGACTACAATGAGCAGTTCTTC. Translated, it gives CASASGRDYNEQFF.

V usage is TRBV11-2 and J usage is TRBJ2-2; 9 nucleotides line up with TRBD2. The CDR3 covers 12 residues. V dropped 5 bases and J dropped 11; count of bases not matched to a gene: 3. The V gene's germline CDR1 is SGHAT and CDR2 FQNNGV. The CDR3 region has the DNA TGTGCCAGCAGCCATCTAGCGGGAGAGCTGTTTTTT. This translates into CASSHLAGELFF.

The J gene is TRBJ1-5, the V gene TRBV7-9; unclear D gene. Germline CDR1 reads SEHNR; CDR2 reads FQNEAQ (reference sequence). V was shortened by 5 bases and J by 7 bases, with 18 bases between the two germline ends. This CDR3 contains 15 residues. For the CDR3, the DNA is TGTGCCAGCAGCCCGGCGGGCGGGCAAGGGCAGCCCCAGCATTTT. It codes for CASSPAGGQGQPQHF.

J is TRBJ2-1 and V is TRBV6-5; TRBD2 aligns across 7 bases. The CDR3 runs to 15 residues. Germline CDR1 reads MNHEY; CDR2 reads SVGAGI. J was trimmed by 6 bases and V by 7 bases; bases with no gene match: 12. CDR3 nucleotides: TGTGCCAGCACCGTATCGGGGGGTTTGGGCAATGAGCAGTTCTTC. Translation gives CASTVSGGLGNEQFF.

The chain links TRBV9 to TRBJ2-1, with a weak D call TRBD2 (7 bases). The CDR3 is 15 amino acids. From germline, CDR1 is SGDLS and CDR2 YYNGEE. The V gene lost 0 bases and the J gene lost 7 bases, with 14 bases spanning the gap. The CDR3 region has the DNA TGTGCCAGCAGCGTAGTTTTGGGAGGGGGAAATGAGCAGTTCTTC. This gives the protein CASSVVLGGGNEQFF. Drawing the rest from reference TRBV9 and TRBJ2-1, the complete variable domain is DSGVTQTPKHLITATGQRVTLRCSPRSGDLSVYWYQQSLDQGLQFLIQYYNGEERAKGNILERFSAQQFPDLHSELNLSSLELGDSALYFCASSVVLGGGNEQFFGPGTRLTVL.